One and the same sample provided the 15 T cell receptor beta chains below, sequenced in a study of T cells after yellow fever vaccination. MiXCR was run by TCRdb on the 5' RACE reads, yielding one entry per CDR3 protein. The sample records 350,000 or so distinct CDR3 sequences, roughly 8% being singletons. The input for sequencing was PBMCs, taken 35 to 50 days after the first yellow fever vaccination. These receptors were taken from a young man who received the YFV17D yellow fever vaccine.

This clonotype was detected ten times or more. The rearrangement joins TRBV5-1 to TRBJ2-7, with 8 bases lining up with TRBD1. The CDR3 covers 17 residues. V lost 4 bases, J lost 3 bases, and 15 bases stayed unmatched. CDR1 and CDR2 (germline): SGHRS, YFSETQ. CDR3 loop: CASSHDMTGDFNYEQYF. The CDR3 nucleotides read TGCGCCAGCAGCCACGATATGACAGGGGACTTCAACTACGAGCAGTACTTC.

This rearrangement joins TRBV7-2 to TRBJ2-3; 11 bases line up with TRBD2. After removal of 4 bases from V and 5 bases from J, the junction contained 8 bases not matched to a gene. CDR1 and CDR2 from the germline V gene are SGHTA and FQGNSA. The CDR3 is made up of 16 amino acids. CDR3 in amino acids: CASSSLAGGVGDTQYF. CDR3 bases: TGTGCCAGCAGCTCCCTAGCGGGGGGTGTGGGAGATACGCAGTATTTT.

This clonotype was observed a few times. This chain links TRBV7-9 with TRBJ2-5, with a tentative D call TRBD1 (7 bases). The V and J ends lost 2 bases and 5 bases respectively, with 12 bases between them. The CDR3 has 14 amino acids. The V gene's germline CDR1 is SEHNR and CDR2 FQNEAQ (reference sequence). This CDR3 is CASSLMSGGETQYF. CDR3 sequence (DNA): TGTGCCAGCAGCTTAATGTCAGGGGGGGAGACCCAGTACTTC.

This chain links TRBV9 with TRBJ2-3; the D is unclear. Germline-derived CDR1 and CDR2 are SGDLS and YYNGEE. The V end was cut by 0 bases, the J end by 3 bases, with 8 bases between. The CDR3 length is 14 residues. The chain's CDR3 is CASSVEIRTDTQYF. The CDR3 nucleotides read TGTGCCAGCAGCGTAGAGATTCGGACAGATACGCAGTATTTT. The whole variable domain, remainder taken from reference TRBV9 and TRBJ2-3, is DSGVTQTPKHLITATGQRVTLRCSPRSGDLSVYWYQQSLDQGLQFLIQYYNGEERAKGNILERFSAQQFPDLHSELNLSSLELGDSALYFCASSVEIRTDTQYFGPGTRLTVL.

This clonotype was observed a handful of times. V gene TRBV9 combines with J gene TRBJ2-1; D remains ambiguous. Germline V gene data show CDR1 as SGDLS and CDR2 as YYNGEE. CDR3 length: 16 amino acids. Trimming pared 0 bases from V and 3 bases from J, leaving 13 bases between. The CDR3 DNA follows: TGTGCCAGCAGCGTAGGACAATCCCCCGGCTACAATGAGCAGTTCTTC. This translates into CASSVGQSPGYNEQFF.

This sequence joins TRBV30 and TRBJ1-4; D remains unclear. The V end was cut by 3 bases, the J end by 8 bases, with 10 bases between. Germline-derived CDR1 and CDR2 are GTSNPN and SVGIG (reference sequence). The CDR3 runs to 12 residues. The CDR3 loop is CAWRNPGEKLFF. CDR3 coding DNA: TGTGCCTGGAGAAACCCTGGGGAAAAACTGTTTTTT.

This sequence joins TRBV9 and TRBJ2-3; D is possibly TRBD2 (5 bases). CDR1 and CDR2 from the germline V gene are SGDLS and YYNGEE. The length of the CDR3 is 13 residues. V gave up 0 bases and J gave up 5 bases, with 7 bases separating them. In nucleotides, the CDR3 is TGTGCCAGCAGCGTAGGTCGGGGAGATACGCAGTATTTT. Its protein product is CASSVGRGDTQYF.

This clonotype was counted ten times or more. The genes are TRBV18 and TRBJ2-7; the D gene is possibly TRBD1 (5 bases). The V end lost 3 bases, the J end lost 5 bases, and 20 bases lay between the germline ends. CDR1 is KGHSH, CDR2 LQKENI, per germline. This CDR3 has 16 residues. CDR3 nucleotide sequence: TGTGCCAGCTCACCCCCGGCAGGACACGACCGTAACGAGCAGTACGTC. Translation gives CASSPPAGHDRNEQYV.

In its sample, this clonotype was seen a few times. The chain is built from TRBV20-1 and TRBJ2-3; 10 bases match TRBD2. This CDR3 region has 14 residues. J gave up 7 bases and V 3 bases, and 7 bases lay outside the gene matches. The germline V gene has CDR1 DFQATT and CDR2 SNEGSKA (reference sequence). The CDR3 sequence: CSASGASGGNTQYF. CDR3 in DNA: TGCAGTGCTAGTGGGGCTAGCGGGGGTAATACGCAGTATTTT.

This clonotype has only a few counts. V gene TRBV6-5 combines with J gene TRBJ2-1, with 7 bases aligning to TRBD1. CDR1 and CDR2 from the germline V gene are MNHEY and SVGAGI. The CDR3 totals 19 residues. Trimming removed 6 bases from V and 0 bases from J; junction bases left unmatched: 17. CDR3: CASSLDRATFTSSYNEQFF. DNA of the CDR3: TGTGCCAGCAGCTTAGACAGGGCAACCTTCACCAGCTCCTACAATGAGCAGTTCTTC.

This clonotype was found a few times. This sequence joins TRBV6-2 or TRBV6-3 and TRBJ1-5; TRBD1 matches 8 bases. Germline V gene data show CDR1 as MNHEY and CDR2 as SVGEGT. The V gene end was trimmed by 7 bases and the J gene end by 3 bases; junction bases not matched to a gene: 8. The CDR3 consists of 15 residues. CDR3 sequence (DNA): TGTGCCAGCACCCTTCAGGGGGCCTTCAATCAGCCCCAGCATTTT. This gives the protein CASTLQGAFNQPQHF.

A few counts support this clonotype. This rearrangement joins TRBV24-1 to TRBJ1-2; D gene unclear. This CDR3 has 14 amino acids. Germline values: CDR1 KGHDR, CDR2 SFDVKD. Deletions cut 1 base from V and 4 bases from J, with 9 bases between. CDR3 sequence (DNA): TGTGCCACCAGTGATTTTGGCAGGTCCTATGGCTACACCTTC. This encodes CATSDFGRSYGYTF.

The table lists this clonotype with many counts. The chain recombines TRBV12-3 or TRBV12-4 with TRBJ2-1; perhaps D is TRBD1 or TRBD2 (6 bases each). The length of the CDR3 is 12 residues. Trimming took 4 bases from V and 6 from J, leaving 7 bases between them. The CDR3 spells CASSWGANEQFF. CDR3 nucleotides: TGTGCCAGCAGTTGGGGGGCCAATGAGCAGTTCTTC.

The genes are TRBV7-9 and TRBJ1-1; no clear D. V dropped 1 base and J dropped 0 bases, with 9 bases sitting between them. The CDR3 consists of 15 residues. Germline V gives CDR1 SEHNR, CDR2 FQNEAQ (reference sequence). The CDR3 spells CASSLVSGLNTEAFF. For the CDR3, the DNA is TGTGCCAGCAGCTTAGTCTCGGGTCTGAACACTGAAGCTTTCTTT.

This clonotype was seen many times. V and J are TRBV10-3 and TRBJ2-5, with D possibly matching TRBD2 (7 bases). Trimming cost V 0 bases and J 5 bases, with 10 bases left between them. CDR3 length equals 14 residues. Germline lookup yields CDR1 ENHRY and CDR2 SYGVKD. The CDR3 DNA follows: TGTGCCATCAGTGAGTCACGGGGGGCCGAGACCCAGTACTTC. Translating it yields CAISESRGAETQYF.